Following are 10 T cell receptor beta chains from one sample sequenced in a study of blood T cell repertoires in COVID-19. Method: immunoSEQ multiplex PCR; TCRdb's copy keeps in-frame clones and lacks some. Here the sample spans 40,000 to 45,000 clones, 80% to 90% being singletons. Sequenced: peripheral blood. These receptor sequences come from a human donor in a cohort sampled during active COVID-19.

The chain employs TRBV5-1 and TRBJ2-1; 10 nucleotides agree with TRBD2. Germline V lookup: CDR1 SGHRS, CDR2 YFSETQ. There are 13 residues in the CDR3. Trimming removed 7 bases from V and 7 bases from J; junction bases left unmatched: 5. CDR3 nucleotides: TGCGCCAGCCGGCTAGCGGGGGAGAATGAGCAGTTCTTC. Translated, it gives CASRLAGENEQFF.

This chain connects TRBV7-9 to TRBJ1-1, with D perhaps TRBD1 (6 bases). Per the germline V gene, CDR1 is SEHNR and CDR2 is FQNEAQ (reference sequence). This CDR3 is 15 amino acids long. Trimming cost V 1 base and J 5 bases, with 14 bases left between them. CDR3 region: CASSLVSGGWTEAFF. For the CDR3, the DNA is TGTGCCAGCAGCTTAGTTTCGGGGGGCTGGACTGAAGCTTTCTTT.

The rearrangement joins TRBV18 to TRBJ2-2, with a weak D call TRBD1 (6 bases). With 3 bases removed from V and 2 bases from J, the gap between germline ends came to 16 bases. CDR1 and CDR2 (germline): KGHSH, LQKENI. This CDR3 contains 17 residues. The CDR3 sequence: CASSPYDGQSNTGELFF. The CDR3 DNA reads TGTGCCAGCTCACCTTACGACGGACAGTCAAACACCGGGGAGCTGTTTTTT.

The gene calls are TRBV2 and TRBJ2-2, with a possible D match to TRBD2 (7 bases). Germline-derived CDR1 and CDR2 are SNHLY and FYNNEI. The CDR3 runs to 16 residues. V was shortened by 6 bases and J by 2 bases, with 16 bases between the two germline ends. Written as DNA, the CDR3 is TGTGCCAGCAGCTTTGAGGGGGGGCGAAACACCGGGGAGCTGTTTTTT. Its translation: CASSFEGGRNTGELFF.

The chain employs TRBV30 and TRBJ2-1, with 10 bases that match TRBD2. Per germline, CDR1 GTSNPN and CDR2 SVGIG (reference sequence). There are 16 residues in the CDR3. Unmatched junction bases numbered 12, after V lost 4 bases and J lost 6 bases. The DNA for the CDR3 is TGTGCCTGGACCCTCGGAGGGCTAGCGGGAGCCAATGAGCAGTTCTTC. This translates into CAWTLGGLAGANEQFF.

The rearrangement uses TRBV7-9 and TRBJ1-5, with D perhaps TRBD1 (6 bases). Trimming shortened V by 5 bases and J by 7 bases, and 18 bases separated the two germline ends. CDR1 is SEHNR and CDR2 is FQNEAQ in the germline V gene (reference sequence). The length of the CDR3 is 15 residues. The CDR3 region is CASSSNREGGQPQHF. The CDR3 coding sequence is TGTGCCAGCAGCAGCAACAGGGAGGGAGGCCAGCCCCAGCATTTT.

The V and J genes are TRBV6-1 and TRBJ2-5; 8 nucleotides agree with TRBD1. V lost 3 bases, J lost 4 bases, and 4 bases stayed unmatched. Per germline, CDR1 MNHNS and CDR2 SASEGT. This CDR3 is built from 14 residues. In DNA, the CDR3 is TGTGCCAGCAGTGACAGGGGGCGCCTAGAGACCCAGTACTTC. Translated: CASSDRGRLETQYF.

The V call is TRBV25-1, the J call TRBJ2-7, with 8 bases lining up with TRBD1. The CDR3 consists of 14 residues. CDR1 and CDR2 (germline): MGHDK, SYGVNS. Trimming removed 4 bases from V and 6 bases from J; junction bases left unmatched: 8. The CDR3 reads CASSVQGAYSEQYF. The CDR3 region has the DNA TGTGCCAGCAGTGTCCAGGGGGCGTATAGCGAGCAGTACTTC.

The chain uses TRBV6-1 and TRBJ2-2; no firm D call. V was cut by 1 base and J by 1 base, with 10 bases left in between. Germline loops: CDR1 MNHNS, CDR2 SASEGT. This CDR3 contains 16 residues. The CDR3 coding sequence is TGTGCCAGCAGTGAAGTCGGTCCTTTGAACACCGGGGAGCTGTTTTTT. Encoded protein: CASSEVGPLNTGELFF.

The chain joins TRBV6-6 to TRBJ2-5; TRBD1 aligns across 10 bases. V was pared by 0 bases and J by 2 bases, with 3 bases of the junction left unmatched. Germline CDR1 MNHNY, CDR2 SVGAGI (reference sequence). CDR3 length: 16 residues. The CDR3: CASSYSGTGEQETQYF. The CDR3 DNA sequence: TGTGCCAGCAGTTACTCCGGGACAGGGGAACAAGAGACCCAGTACTTC.